Sequencing of this T cell receptor beta chain was carried out in a study of blood T cell repertoires in COVID-19. Across the study: Acute and convalescent COVID-19 samples came from the United States, Italy and Spain.

Clones were sequenced by immunoSEQ multiplex PCR, and TCRdb holds only the in-frame ones, with some missing. The profile shows under 350,000 clones, roughly 85% of them singletons. The CDR3 is made up of 13 amino acids. Per germline, CDR1 SGHTS and CDR2 YDEGEE. The V end was cut by 2 bases, the J end by 1 base, with 6 bases between. J is TRBJ1-1 and V is TRBV5-8; the D gene is possibly TRBD1 (5 bases). The sequenced material came from peripheral blood. The sequence derives from a human donor in a cohort sampled during active COVID-19. CDR3 sequence reads: CASSLGENTEAFF. The CDR3 nucleotides read TGTGCCAGCAGCTTAGGGGAGAACACTGAAGCTTTCTTT.